The 14 T cell receptor beta chains given below trace back to one sample, sequenced in a study of blood T cell repertoires in COVID-19 (TCRdb year 2020). The library was obtained by the immunoSEQ multiplex PCR assay. What TCRdb holds here is the immuneACCESS table cut down to in-frame rearrangements. Part of the clones is not present; checked against another copy, under half of the missing clones reflect an unresolved V gene, and the others are unexplained. The sample records 250,000 to 300,000 clones, about 89% of which are singletons. Clones ranked in the top ten supply 1.7% of the sample. Sequences were obtained from PBMCs or T cells enriched from blood (not recorded which). All receptors come from a woman in her thirties or forties who had recovered from COVID-19.

J is TRBJ1-4 and V is TRBV7-2; D ambiguous. CDR1 is SGHTA and CDR2 is FQGNSA in the germline V gene. The length of the CDR3 is 15 residues. V lost 5 bases and J lost 2, with 12 bases in between. CDR3 sequence: CASSPSLATNEKLFF. The CDR3, as DNA: TGTGCCAGCAGCCCGTCCCTGGCCACTAATGAAAAACTGTTTTTT.

The chain couples TRBV12-5 to TRBJ1-1; 7 nucleotides align to TRBD1. V was pared by 3 bases and J by 6 bases, with 13 bases of the junction left unmatched. Germline V CDR1 and CDR2: LGHNT, FRNRAP. The CDR3 runs to 16 residues. CDR3 amino acids: CASGLSLLAQGAEAFF. The CDR3 coding sequence is TGTGCTAGTGGTTTATCTCTTCTTGCGCAGGGGGCTGAAGCTTTCTTT. Using reference TRBV12-5 and TRBJ1-1 for the parts outside the CDR3, the full variable domain is DARVTQTPRHKVTEMGQEVTMRCQPILGHNTVFWYRQTMMQGLELLAYFRNRAPLDDSGMPKDRFSAEMPDATLATLKIQPSEPRDSAVYFCASGLSLLAQGAEAFFGQGTRLTVV.

This chain uses TRBV30 with TRBJ1-1; D not resolved. This CDR3 has 14 amino acids. CDR1 GTSNPN and CDR2 SVGIG come from the germline V gene (reference sequence). V lost 0 bases and J 0 bases, leaving 8 bases between the germline ends. CDR3 region: CAWSVLGLNTEAFF. The CDR3 region has the DNA TGTGCCTGGAGTGTCCTGGGCTTGAACACTGAAGCTTTCTTT.

The chain uses TRBV30 and TRBJ1-6, with TRBD1 identical over 9 bases. With 8 bases clipped from V and 7 bases from J, the junction kept 9 bases outside the gene matches. CDR1 is GTSNPN, CDR2 SVGIG, per germline (reference sequence). The length of the CDR3 is 14 residues. The CDR3 reads CARNGGTGNSPLHF. The DNA for the CDR3 is TGTGCCCGGAACGGTGGGACAGGGAATTCACCCCTCCACTTT.

The genes are TRBV30 and TRBJ1-2; 8 bases agree with TRBD1. Germline trimming cut 3 bases from V and 5 bases from J; bases unmatched to any gene: 2. CDR1 and CDR2 (germline): GTSNPN, SVGIG (reference sequence). The CDR3 is made up of 12 amino acids. In DNA, the CDR3 is TGTGCCTGGAGAGACAGGGGTTATGGCTACACCTTC. Encoded protein: CAWRDRGYGYTF.

V gene TRBV2 combines with J gene TRBJ2-3; D not resolved. The germline CDR1 and CDR2 sequences are SNHLY and FYNNEI. V was shortened by 2 bases and J by 0 bases, with 6 bases between the two germline ends. The CDR3 totals 14 residues. CDR3 bases: TGTGCCAGCAGTGAATCGAGGAGCACAGATACGCAGTATTTT. Its translation is CASSESRSTDTQYF.

J is TRBJ1-3 and V is TRBV18, with no clear D. CDR3 size: 15 residues. The V end lost 2 bases, the J end lost 2 bases, and 10 bases lay between the germline ends. Germline V gene sequence: CDR1 KGHSH, CDR2 LQKENI. CDR3 nucleotide sequence: TGTGCCAGCTCACCAGAGTGGGGAGCTGGAAACACCATATATTTT. Protein product: CASSPEWGAGNTIYF. Full variable domain (missing parts from reference TRBV18 and TRBJ1-3): NAGVMQNPRHLVRRRGQEARLRCSPMKGHSHVYWYRQLPEEGLKFMVYLQKENIIDESGMPKERFSAEFPKEGPSILRIQQVVRGDSAAYFCASSPEWGAGNTIYFGEGSWLTVV.

The chain uses TRBV19 and TRBJ1-4; D possibly corresponds to TRBD1 (5 bases). The CDR3 extends over 14 amino acids. Trimming stripped 5 bases from V and 4 bases from J, with 11 bases between. Germline values: CDR1 LNHDA, CDR2 SQIVND (reference sequence). The CDR3 is CASSWGDGNEKLFF. DNA of the CDR3: TGTGCCAGTAGTTGGGGGGACGGTAATGAAAAACTGTTTTTT.

The genes are TRBV12-5 and TRBJ2-1, with D possibly being TRBD1 (6 bases). V dropped 6 bases and J dropped 4 bases, with 19 bases sitting between them. This CDR3 has 16 residues. Germline CDR1 is LGHNT and CDR2 is FRNRAP. The chain's CDR3 is CASGDPTGNPYNEQFF. CDR3 nucleotides: TGTGCTAGTGGGGACCCTACAGGGAACCCGTACAATGAGCAGTTCTTC.

The chain joins TRBV6-2 or TRBV6-3 to TRBJ2-2; D is undetermined. The CDR3 contains 15 residues. Trimming took 5 bases from V and 4 from J, leaving 14 bases between them. Germline V gene data show CDR1 as MNHEY and CDR2 as SVGEGT. The CDR3 sequence: CASSTPVPRTGELFF. The CDR3, as DNA: TGTGCCAGCAGTACCCCGGTACCACGCACCGGGGAGCTGTTTTTT.

The rearrangement uses TRBV2 and TRBJ1-1; 7 bases fit TRBD1. Trimming removed 10 bases from V and 8 bases from J; junction bases left unmatched: 13. Germline lookup yields CDR1 SNHLY and CDR2 FYNNEI. This CDR3 is built from 13 residues. The CDR3, as DNA: TGTGCCACCTCAAACACGGGACAGCAAGAAGCTTTCTTT. Its translation is CATSNTGQQEAFF.

CDR3 sequence reads: CSGRLAVNTGELFF. The CDR3 DNA reads as TGCAGCGGGCGGCTAGCGGTGAACACCGGGGAGCTGTTTTTT. The chain is built from TRBV29-1 and TRBJ2-2, with 7 nucleotides matching TRBD2. CDR1 SQVTM and CDR2 ANQGSEA come from the germline V gene. The J segment lost 1 base and the V segment lost 7 bases, leaving 6 bases of the junction unmatched. The CDR3 is made up of 14 amino acids.

The chain combines TRBV19 with TRBJ1-1, with unresolved D. V was pared by 3 bases and J by 4 bases, with 15 bases between. Germline CDR1 LNHDA, CDR2 SQIVND (reference sequence). This CDR3 spans 15 amino acids. CDR3 in DNA: TGTGCCAGTAGTATGGCCTCGGGGATGGGCACTGAAGCTTTCTTT. It is translated as CASSMASGMGTEAFF.

The gene calls are TRBV14 and TRBJ2-1; weak D call: TRBD1 (5 bases). Germline values: CDR1 SGHDN, CDR2 FVKESK. The CDR3 sequence is 17 residues long. Trimming stripped 0 bases from V and 8 bases from J, with 20 bases between. CDR3 residues: CASSQDLGVYLQDEQFF. Written as DNA, the CDR3 is TGTGCCAGCAGCCAAGACTTAGGGGTTTACCTCCAAGATGAGCAGTTCTTC.